One sample yielded the 8 T cell receptor beta chains listed below, sequenced in a study of cytomegalovirus exposure and HLA in healthy donors (dated 2017 in TCRdb). Receptors were amplified or captured by the immunoSEQ multiplex PCR assay. A mixture of 60 forward primers for TCR Vbeta segments and 13 reverse primers for TCR Jbeta segments was used in the multiplex PCR. TCRdb re-hosts the immuneACCESS table, in-frame sequences only. Its copies lack some clones; in the studies checked, an unresolved V gene accounts for under half of them, and the cause for the rest is not known. This sample comprises roughly 80,000 clones, about four fifths of them detected only once. The ten top clones hold under 2% of the sample. Sequenced material: PBMCs. Receptors were obtained from a woman aged 25 to 39 in good health and CMV-seronegative.

With respect to this clone: Other DNA sequences within the sample encode an identical CDR3. The chain is built from TRBV7-3 and TRBJ2-5, with 9 nucleotides matching TRBD1. Germline V lookup: CDR1 SGHTA, CDR2 FQGTGA. The CDR3 is made up of 15 amino acids. The V and J ends lost 0 bases and 5 bases, in that order; junction bases with no gene match: 4. The CDR3 bases are TGTGCCAGCAGCTTAACGGGACAGGGAGGTGAGACCCAGTACTTC. Amino acid sequence: CASSLTGQGGETQYF.

V gene TRBV19 combines with J gene TRBJ2-2, with D possibly TRBD2 on 6 matching bases. CDR3 size: 13 residues. The V gene lost 8 bases and the J gene lost 5 bases, with 12 bases spanning the gap. From germline, CDR1 is LNHDA and CDR2 SQIVND (reference sequence). The CDR3 is CASEWRGTGELFF. The CDR3 DNA is TGTGCCAGTGAGTGGAGGGGTACCGGGGAGCTGTTTTTT. Combining the CDR3 with reference TRBV19 and TRBJ2-2 gives the whole variable domain DGGITQSPKYLFRKEGQNVTLSCEQNLNHDAMYWYRQDPGQGLRLIYYSQIVNDFQKGDIAEGYSVSREKKESFPLTVTSAQKNPTAFYLCASEWRGTGELFFGEGSRLTVL.

The CDR3 region has the DNA TGTGCCACCACGGGAGCGACCTACGAGCAGTACTTC. This codes for CATTGATYEQYF. This chain uses TRBV6-5 with TRBJ2-7, with D possibly TRBD2 on 6 matching bases. V was cut by 10 bases and J by 2 bases, with 12 bases left in between. This CDR3 spans 12 amino acids. Looked up from germline, CDR1 is MNHEY and CDR2 is SVGAGI.

The chain is built from TRBV25-1 and TRBJ1-1; D is ambiguous. The ends were cut back, 1 base at V and 5 bases at J, with 8 bases in the middle. The CDR3 is 13 residues long. Germline V gene sequence: CDR1 MGHDK, CDR2 SYGVNS. The CDR3 here is CASSEWKRTEAFF. CDR3 nucleotides: TGTGCCAGCAGTGAATGGAAGAGGACTGAAGCTTTCTTT.

This chain connects TRBV5-1 to TRBJ2-7; D not resolved. Germline assignment: CDR1 SGHRS and CDR2 YFSETQ. Trimming took off 0 bases at V and 0 bases at J, with 7 bases between the two ends. CDR3 length equals 14 residues. The CDR3 reads CASSLAGFSYEQYF. For the CDR3, the DNA is TGCGCCAGCAGCTTGGCAGGCTTCTCCTACGAGCAGTACTTC.

This clone has a handful of counts. The V call is TRBV5-1, the J call TRBJ2-7, with D possibly TRBD2 on 7 matching bases. Germline loops: CDR1 SGHRS, CDR2 YFSETQ. The V end lost 0 bases, the J end lost 2 bases, and 12 bases lay between the germline ends. The CDR3 length is 15 residues. CDR3 amino acids: CASSLGGGQTYEQYF. The CDR3 DNA reads as TGCGCCAGCAGCTTGGGGGGGGGACAAACCTACGAGCAGTACTTC.

The chain employs TRBV28 and TRBJ1-5; D gene uncertain. V dropped 5 bases and J dropped 5 bases, with 13 bases sitting between them. CDR1 MDHEN and CDR2 SYDVKM come from the germline V gene. This CDR3 is built from 14 residues. The CDR3 DNA sequence: TGTGCCAGCAGTGTACCACGGAGAGATCAGCCCCAGCATTTT. As protein: CASSVPRRDQPQHF. Supplemented by reference TRBV28 and TRBJ1-5, the full variable domain reads DVKVTQSSRYLVKRTGEKVFLECVQDMDHENMFWYRQDPGLGLRLIYFSYDVKMKEKGDIPEGYSVSREKKERFSLILESASTNQTSMYLCASSVPRRDQPQHFGDGTRLSIL.

This rearrangement joins TRBV5-1 to TRBJ2-5; 9 bases match TRBD2. The J call may not be correct, given that the DNA end is closer to TRBJ2-7. Germline V CDR1 and CDR2: SGHRS, YFSETQ. The length of the CDR3 is 15 residues. The CDR3 DNA reads as TGCGCCAGCAGCTTGGGGACTAGCGCTTCCTACGAGCAGTACTTC. It codes for CASSLGTSASYEQYF.